This TCR beta chain was documented in a study of cytomegalovirus exposure and HLA in healthy donors. Findings and caveats of the study: About 87% or about 30% of the time was how often most TCR beta V segments were productive, according to an earlier analysis.

Turning to this clone: No antigen is known for it.

The germline gives CDR1 ENHRY, CDR2 SYGVKD. This CDR3 has 16 amino acids. V was cut by 0 bases and J by 7 bases, with 16 bases left in between. PCR was performed using 60 Vbeta and 13 Jbeta primers. Sequencing was performed with immunoSEQ multiplex PCR; in TCRdb, only in-frame clones are kept and a portion is missing. The data hold approximately 130,000 clones, with around 82% observed a single time. The sequencing sample was made of PBMCs. The receptor was isolated from a man aged 45-60 years in good health and CMV-seronegative. V gene TRBV10-3 combines with J gene TRBJ2-1; D is undetermined. CDR3 sequence (DNA): TGTGCCATCAGTGAGTCGCAAGCGCCGCCCCGGAATGAGCAGTTCTTC. This gives the protein CAISESQAPPRNEQFF.